This T cell receptor beta chain was documented in a study of Tregs in tolerant kidney transplant recipients. V dropped 5 bases and J dropped 2; count of bases not matched to a gene: 0. The length of the CDR3 is 13 residues. The germline CDR1 and CDR2 sequences are SGDLS and YYNGEE. The nonmyeloablative bone marrow transplants came from related graft donors, with transient mixed chimerism. CD4+CD25+CD127- Tregs, CD4+CD25- non-Tregs, CD4 and CD8 cells were sorted. Findings and limits, study-wide: Biological reproducibility was not directly addressed, but technical replication error appeared minimal. The small number of patients limits these findings pending further validation. Donor-specific Treg expansion exceeded global Treg expansion in tolerant patients, suggesting antigen drive.

Profiled with immunoSEQ multiplex PCR; TCRdb holds only in-frame clones, not every one. The sample carries 84,000 or so clones, over 85% recorded once. As regards this clone: Antigen: not known.

The starting material was CD4+ T cells from blood (PBMCs), obtained 12 months after the transplant. The TCR comes from a human patient who received a combined kidney and bone marrow transplant. Some T cells may originate from the graft donor. The gene calls are TRBV9 and TRBJ2-7; the match to TRBD2 covers 11 bases. This CDR3 reads CASSSGGAYEQYF. The CDR3 nucleotides are TGTGCCAGCAGTAGCGGGGGGGCCTACGAGCAGTACTTC. Full variable domain (missing parts from reference TRBV9 and TRBJ2-7): DSGVTQTPKHLITATGQRVTLRCSPRSGDLSVYWYQQSLDQGLQFLIQYYNGEERAKGNILERFSAQQFPDLHSELNLSSLELGDSALYFCASSSGGAYEQYFGPGTRLTVT.